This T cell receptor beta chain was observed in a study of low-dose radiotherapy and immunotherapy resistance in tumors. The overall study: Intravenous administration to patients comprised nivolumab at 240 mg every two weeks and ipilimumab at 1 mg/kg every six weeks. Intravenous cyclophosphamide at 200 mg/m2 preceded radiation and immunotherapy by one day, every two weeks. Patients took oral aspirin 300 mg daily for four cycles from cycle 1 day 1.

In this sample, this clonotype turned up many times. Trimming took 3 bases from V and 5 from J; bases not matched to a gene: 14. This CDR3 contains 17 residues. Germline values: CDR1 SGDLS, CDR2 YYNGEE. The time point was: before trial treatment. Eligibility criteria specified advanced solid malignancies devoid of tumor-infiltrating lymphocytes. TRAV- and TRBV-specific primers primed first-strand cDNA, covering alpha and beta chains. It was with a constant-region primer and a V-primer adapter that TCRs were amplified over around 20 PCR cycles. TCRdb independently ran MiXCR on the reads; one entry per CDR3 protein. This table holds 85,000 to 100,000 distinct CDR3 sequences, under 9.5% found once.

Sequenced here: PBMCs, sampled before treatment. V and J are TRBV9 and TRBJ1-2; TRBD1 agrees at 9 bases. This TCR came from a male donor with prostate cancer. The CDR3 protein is CASSASREGTGRYGYTF. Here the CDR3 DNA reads TGTGCCAGCAGCGCCTCGAGGGAGGGGACAGGGAGATATGGCTACACCTTC.